This T cell receptor beta chain was profiled in a study of blood T cell repertoires in COVID-19. Across the whole study: COVID-19 samples from acute and convalescent phases originated in the United States, Italy and Spain.

The V end lost 1 base, the J end lost 5 bases, and 5 bases lay between the germline ends. There are 12 residues in the CDR3. Germline V gives CDR1 LGHDT, CDR2 YNNKEL (reference sequence). Generated by immunoSEQ multiplex PCR, the TCRdb table keeps only in-frame clones and is missing some. Seen here are 250,000 or so clones, around 89% observed once, and the top ten hold roughly 2%. The sequence came from a woman aged 55-69 years with COVID-19, enrolled during active disease. Sequencing was carried out using peripheral blood. The rearrangement joins TRBV3-1 (or the pseudogene TRBV3-2) to TRBJ2-5; D gene ambiguous. For the CDR3, the DNA is TGTGCCAGCAGCCAAGTTTCGGAGACCCAGTACTTC. Translation: CASSQVSETQYF.